This TCR beta chain was recorded in a study of vaccination and CD4 T cells after COVID-19 (dated by TCRdb to between 2021 and 2024). With regard to the full study: Convalescent patients had a positive SARS-CoV-2 result on nasal swab PCR, and of these patients, several had mild disease and one had severe disease. Participants received two doses of either the Pfizer-BioNTech BNT162b2 vaccine (n=8) or the Moderna mRNA-1273 vaccine (n=2). In roughly 10 COVID-19 convalescent patients and a handful of infection-naive healthy vaccine recipients, the spike-specific CD4+ TCR repertoire before mRNA vaccination was compared with the repertoire after mRNA vaccination. Post-COVID blood samples were collected from convalescent patients a median of roughly 100 days after diagnosis, with a range of roughly 30 to 161 days. Overlapping spike peptide pools from SARS-CoV-2 and from the common cold coronaviruses HCoV-NL63, HCoV-OC43 and HCoV-229E were used as culture stimuli. As controls, cultures received a CEFX viral epitope pool (the positive control), an HIV-1 Nef peptide pool (the negative control), or no peptide at all. Post-vaccine blood samples were taken a median of 72 days after the second vaccine dose, with a range of roughly 13 to 250 days. Six males and four females were included in the convalescent cohort, with two Hispanic individuals, seven Caucasians, two Asians and one multiracial person represented. The paper as a whole reports these results and caveats: In convalescent patients, a median around 86% of post-vaccine SARS-CoV-2-reactive clones were detected only after vaccination, and vaccine-specific priming was suggested by this finding. Relatively few convalescent patients were included in the study, and early timepoints after natural infection were not analyzed. Of the vaccine-specific clones found in convalescent patients, nearly all (304 of 307) were mono-reactive for SARS-CoV-2 spike instead of being cross-reactive with common cold coronaviruses. The median number of SARS-CoV-2-reactive clonotypes rose from 21 after infection to approximately 41 after vaccination, but the change was not significant.

For CDR1 and CDR2, the germline V gene lists MDHEN and SYDVKM. The CDR3 starts with the cysteine, ends with the phenylalanine, and has 17 residues. The CDR3 DNA has 51 bases and is translated from base 1. A distance of 19 bases separates the germline ends of V and J, which lose 4 bases and 1 base respectively. The library relied on PCR. At the Johns Hopkins FTIC core, DNA from the cultured CD4+ T cells underwent TCR sequencing with the Oncomine TCR Beta short-read assay. The QIAamp micro DNA kit was used to extract genomic DNA from the cultured CD4+ T cells. Oncomine TCR Beta libraries made from cultured CD4+ T cells were pooled using unique dual indexes and sequenced on an Illumina iSeq 100. Per the authors' processing: Non-productive sequences were removed, and CDR3s that did not start with C, did not end with F or W, or were shorter than 7 amino acids were discarded. The MANAFEST web application was used to identify antigen-specific clonotypes by comparing peptide-stimulated wells against reference wells and other culture wells. An FDR below 0.05, an odds ratio above 5, and a productive frequency above 0.1% in at least two of three replicate wells were required for clones to be considered positive. Clonotypes that were significantly expanded in both SARS-CoV-2 spike wells and at least one common cold coronavirus spike condition were defined as cross-reactive. Similarity between CDR3 sequences was evaluated in R version 3.6.1 using Levenshtein distances (stringdist) and unrooted phylogenetic trees (ape). Clones were called with MiXCR by TCRdb after fastp trimmed the public reads at Q25, and only in-frame beta chains were retained. Records with the same CDR3 protein are collapsed into one entry carrying the most frequent genes and DNA. Clone size and V and J calls follow TCRdb, not the original study. This sample holds roughly 20,000 distinct CDR3 sequences; 40% to 50% were observed only once. The biggest ten clones account for approximately 13% of the sample.

Note on this clonotype: Which antigen it targets is not known. No qualities accompany the bases; no much larger clone lies one base away.

This specimen's treatment or condition label, interpreted: 10-day PBMC culture with coronavirus spike peptide pools or control peptides (ViraFEST assay). The study used the ViraFEST assay, which expanded antigen-specific T cells with peptide pools and then identified expanded clonotypes by TCR sequencing. The convalescent patients' positive SARS-CoV-2 PCR tests fell between March and December 2020, which was before the Alpha, Beta and Delta variants emerged in the United States. Each well held approximately 2 million PBMCs cultured in IMDM containing roughly 5% human AB serum and around 10 IU/ml IL-2, with roughly 9.2 ug/ml peptide pools added. On days 3 and 7, half of the culture medium was replaced with fresh IL-2-containing medium. After around 11 days of culture, CD4+ T cells were isolated by negative selection using the EasySep CD4+ T cell isolation kit. Ficoll-Paque Plus gradient centrifugation was used to isolate PBMCs from whole blood, and the isolated PBMCs were then either used fresh or cryopreserved at -140C. Culture conditions were generally each tested in triplicate wells.

The sequence joins TRBV28 to TRBJ1-1, with TRBD1 as a weak D call on 6 bases. The receptor was derived from a human donor with COVID-19. The sequenced sample consisted of cultured CD4+ T cells from blood. The nucleotide sequence reads TGTGCCAGCAGTTCCCCTGGGGACATGGGTAGGAACACTGAAGCTTTCTTT. It encodes CASSSPGDMGRNTEAFF. The full variable domain, with segments outside the CDR3 supplied by the reference TRBV28 and TRBJ1-1 proteins, appears as DVKVTQSSRYLVKRTGEKVFLECVQDMDHENMFWYRQDPGLGLRLIYFSYDVKMKEKGDIPEGYSVSREKKERFSLILESASTNQTSMYLCASSSPGDMGRNTEAFFGQGTRLTVV.